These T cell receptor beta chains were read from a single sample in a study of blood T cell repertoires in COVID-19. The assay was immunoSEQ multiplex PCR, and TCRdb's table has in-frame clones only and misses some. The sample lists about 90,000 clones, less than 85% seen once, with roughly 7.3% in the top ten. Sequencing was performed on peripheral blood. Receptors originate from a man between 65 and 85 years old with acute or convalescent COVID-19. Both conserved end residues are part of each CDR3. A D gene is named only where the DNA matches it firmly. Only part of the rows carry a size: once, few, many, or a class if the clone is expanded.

CASSQGGQPQHF | TGCGCCAGCAGCCAAGGGGGCCAGCCCCAGCATTTT | TRBJ1-5 | - | TRBV4-1 | -
CASSLELNSGNTIYF | TGCGCCAGCAGCTTGGAACTTAACTCTGGAAACACCATATATTTT | TRBJ1-3 | - | TRBV5-1 | -
CASSLRTSSNYGYTF | TGTGCCAGCAGTCTCCGGACATCGTCTAACTATGGCTACACCTTC | TRBJ1-2 | few | TRBV6-5 | -
CASSPRTFSRGTSNTEAFF | TGTGCCAGCTCACCACGAACCTTTAGCAGGGGGACCTCGAACACTGAAGCTTTCTTT | TRBJ1-1 | - | TRBV18 | TRBD1
CATSRDQGGLGNTIYF | TGTGCCACCAGCAGAGATCAGGGAGGCCTGGGAAACACCATATATTTT | TRBJ1-3 | few | TRBV15 | -
CASSALDTTDTQYF | TGTGCCAGCAGCGCCCTGGACACCACAGATACGCAGTATTTT | TRBJ2-3 | - | TRBV9 | -
CASSADSTENTEAFF | TGTGCCAGCAGCGCCGATTCGACAGAGAACACTGAAGCTTTCTTT | TRBJ1-1 | few | TRBV7-2 | -
CAWSVQGLTTDTQYF | TGTGCCTGGAGTGTACAGGGCTTAACCACAGATACGCAGTATTTT | TRBJ2-3 | - | TRBV30 | -
CAWSVQGGNQPQHF | TGTGCCTGGAGTGTACAAGGGGGCAATCAGCCCCAGCATTTT | TRBJ1-5 | - | TRBV30 | -
CASSFPTIPGQGADTQYF | TGTGCCAGCAGCTTCCCGACAATCCCGGGACAAGGGGCAGATACGCAGTATTTT | TRBJ2-3 | - | TRBV7-9 | -
CASSTPGGLGTGELFF | TGTGCCAGCAGCACGCCCGGCGGGTTGGGAACCGGGGAGCTGTTTTTT | TRBJ2-2 | - | TRBV7-9 | -
CASKGGRQGRGEAFF | TGTGCCAGCAAAGGAGGGAGACAGGGGCGAGGTGAAGCTTTCTTT | TRBJ1-1 | few | TRBV7-8 | TRBD1
CASSVERGLNYGYTF | TGTGCCAGCAGCGTAGAAAGGGGGCTCAACTATGGCTACACCTTC | TRBJ1-2 | - | TRBV9 | TRBD1
CASSLPSGMTDTQYF | TGCGCCAGCAGCTTGCCTAGCGGGATGACAGATACGCAGTATTTT | TRBJ2-3 | - | TRBV5-1 | TRBD2
CASSKATGRLTEAFF | TGTGCCAGCAGCAAAGCGACAGGGAGGTTAACTGAAGCTTTCTTT | TRBJ1-1 | - | TRBV5-4 | TRBD1
CASSSGQNTEAFF | TGTGCCAGCAGCTCGGGACAGAACACTGAAGCTTTCTTT | TRBJ1-1 | - | TRBV7-3 | -
CASNRVGGIDEQYF | TGTGCCAGCAATCGGGTGGGCGGGATCGACGAGCAGTACTTC | TRBJ2-7 | once | TRBV27 | -
CASIGGNTGELFF | TGTGCCAGCATAGGGGGGAACACCGGGGAGCTGTTTTTT | TRBJ2-2 | many | TRBV5-8 | -
CASSLSAGYNIQYF | TGTGCCAGCAGTTTAAGTGCAGGATACAACATTCAGTACTTC | TRBJ2-4 | once | TRBV27 | -
CASGTSGYSTDTQYF | TGTGCCAGCGGGACTAGCGGGTATAGCACAGATACGCAGTATTTT | TRBJ2-3 | - | TRBV28 | TRBD2
CASSSGQGRLTKETQYF | TGTGCCAGCAGCTCGGGACAGGGTAGATTGACAAAAGAGACCCAGTACTTC | TRBJ2-5 | - | TRBV7-8 | TRBD1
CATSFKDPGTQYF | TGTGCCACCAGTTTTAAGGATCCCGGGACGCAGTATTTT | TRBJ2-3 | - | TRBV24-1 | -
CASSGQGPSNQPQHF | TGTGCCAGCAGTGGACAGGGACCGAGCAATCAGCCCCAGCATTTT | TRBJ1-5 | - | TRBV2 | TRBD1
CASGTGGTEAFF | TGTGCTAGTGGCACCGGGGGCACTGAAGCTTTCTTT | TRBJ1-1 | few | TRBV12-5 | -
CASSLELAGLAGANVLTF | TGCGCCAGCAGCTTGGAACTAGCGGGCCTCGCGGGGGCCAACGTCCTGACTTTC | TRBJ2-6 | - | TRBV5-1 | TRBD2
CASSEVASVFSSYEQYF | TGTGCCAGCAGTGAAGTAGCGTCGGTATTTAGCTCCTACGAGCAGTACTTC | TRBJ2-7 | - | TRBV6-1 | -
CSVGTDYNSPLHF | TGCAGCGTCGGGACTGATTATAATTCACCCCTCCACTTT | TRBJ1-6 | - | TRBV29-1 | -
CASTDRGFSGVLGNTIYF | TGTGCCAGTACAGACAGGGGATTCTCTGGAGTTCTCGGAAACACCATATATTTT | TRBJ1-3 | - | TRBV19 | TRBD1
CASSALGQGAYEQYF | TGTGCCAGCAGCGCCCTGGGACAGGGGGCCTACGAGCAGTACTTC | TRBJ2-7 | - | TRBV3-1/TRBV3-2 | TRBD1
CASGLVAWVRVGTDTQYF | TGTGCTAGTGGTTTGGTTGCGTGGGTCAGGGTGGGCACAGATACGCAGTATTTT | TRBJ2-3 | - | TRBV12-5 | -
CSVDAAGNYGYTF | TGCAGCGTTGATGCCGCGGGGAACTATGGCTACACCTTC | TRBJ1-2 | - | TRBV29-1 | -
CASSLGAQGQEAFF | TGTGCCAGCAGCTTAGGGGCTCAGGGACAGGAAGCTTTCTTT | TRBJ1-1 | - | TRBV7-9 | TRBD1
CASSPATGSSYNEQFF | TGTGCCAGCTCACCCGCCACGGGATCCTCCTACAATGAGCAGTTCTTC | TRBJ2-1 | - | TRBV18 | -
CASSFESSAYGYTF | TGTGCCAGCAGCTTCGAGTCTTCCGCCTATGGCTACACCTTC | TRBJ1-2 | - | TRBV7-9 | -
CASKGTGGGTEAFF | TGTGCCAGCAAAGGGACAGGGGGAGGCACTGAAGCTTTCTTT | TRBJ1-1 | - | TRBV2 | TRBD1
CASSELTSLSSYNEQFF | TGTGCCAGCAGTGAATTAACGAGCTTGAGCTCCTACAATGAGCAGTTCTTC | TRBJ2-1 | - | TRBV25-1 | -
CASSPQGPAKNIQYF | TGTGCCAGCAGCCCTCAGGGTCCGGCCAAAAACATTCAGTACTTC | TRBJ2-4 | - | TRBV5-4 | -
CPGSALKTGGYSNQPQHF | TGTCCTGGGAGCGCACTAAAAACTGGGGGCTATAGCAATCAGCCCCAGCATTTT | TRBJ1-5 | once | TRBV22-1 | -
CASSLKGAQPQHF | TGTGCCAGCAGCCTAAAAGGGGCCCAGCCCCAGCATTTT | TRBJ1-5 | - | TRBV12-3/TRBV12-4 | -
CASSIVGQESSYEQYF | TGTGCCAGTAGTATTGTGGGACAGGAGAGCTCCTACGAGCAGTACTTC | TRBJ2-7 | - | TRBV19 | TRBD1
CASSPSRDRVYGYTF | TGTGCCAGCAGCCCGTCCCGGGACAGGGTCTATGGCTACACCTTC | TRBJ1-2 | - | TRBV14 | TRBD1
CASRQGLEKLFF | TGTGCCAGTCGACAGGGTCTGGAAAAACTGTTTTTT | TRBJ1-4 | - | TRBV12-3/TRBV12-4 | TRBD1
CATSQGYEQYF | TGCGCCACTTCCCAGGGTTACGAGCAGTACTTC | TRBJ2-7 | few | TRBV10-2 | -
CASSRRTGGGETQYF | TGTGCCAGCAGTAGAAGGACAGGGGGCGGAGAGACCCAGTACTTC | TRBJ2-5 | few | TRBV28 | TRBD1
CAASTGQRNTEAFF | TGTGCCGCCAGTACGGGACAAAGGAACACTGAAGCTTTCTTT | TRBJ1-1 | - | TRBV10-3 | -
CATVDSDAFF | TGTGCCACCGTGGACAGTGACGCTTTCTTT | TRBJ1-1 | - | TRBV24-1 | -
CASSEFLGAYEQYF | TGTGCCAGCAGTGAATTCCTAGGGGCCTACGAGCAGTACTTC | TRBJ2-7 | medium-sized | TRBV6-1 | -
CASSQLTGCFEKLFF | TGCGCCAGCAGTCAATTGACAGGGTGCTTTGAAAAACTGTTTTTT | TRBJ1-4 | - | TRBV23-1 | TRBD1
CASSLGGFGTGELFF | TGTGCCAGCAGCTTAGGAGGGTTCGGCACCGGGGAGCTGTTTTTT | TRBJ2-2 | once | TRBV11-3 | -
CASMGTGQGKHGYTF | TGTGCCAGCATGGGAACTGGACAGGGGAAACATGGCTACACCTTC | TRBJ1-2 | - | TRBV6-5 | TRBD1
CASSLERPGVDGYTF | TGCGCCAGCAGCTTGGAACGGCCAGGTGTGGATGGCTACACCTTC | TRBJ1-2 | - | TRBV5-1 | -
CASSQAHGQGGNEKLFF | TGCGCCAGCAGCCAAGCACATGGACAGGGAGGTAATGAAAAACTGTTTTTT | TRBJ1-4 | - | TRBV4-1 | TRBD1
CASSVRGGTQYF | TGTGCCAGCAGTGTACGGGGAGGTACGCAGTATTTT | TRBJ2-3 | many | TRBV2 | -
CASSTRQPPSYGYTF | TGTGCCAGCAGCACACGACAGCCACCCAGCTATGGCTACACCTTC | TRBJ1-2 | - | TRBV13 | -
CAISVAADYNEQFF | TGTGCCATCAGTGTAGCGGCAGACTACAATGAGCAGTTCTTC | TRBJ2-1 | once | TRBV10-3 | -